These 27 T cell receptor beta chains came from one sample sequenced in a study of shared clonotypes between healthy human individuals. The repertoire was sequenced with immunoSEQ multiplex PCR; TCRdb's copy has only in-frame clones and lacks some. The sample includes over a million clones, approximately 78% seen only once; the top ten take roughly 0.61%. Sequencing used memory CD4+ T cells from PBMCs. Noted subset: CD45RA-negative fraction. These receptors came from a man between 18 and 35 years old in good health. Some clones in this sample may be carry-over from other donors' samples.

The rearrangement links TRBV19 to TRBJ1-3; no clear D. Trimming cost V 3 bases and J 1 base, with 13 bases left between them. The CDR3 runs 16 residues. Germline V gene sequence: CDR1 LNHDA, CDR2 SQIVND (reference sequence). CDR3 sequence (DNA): TGTGCCAGTAGTATCCAATTCCTTTCATCTGGAAACACCATATATTTT. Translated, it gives CASSIQFLSSGNTIYF.

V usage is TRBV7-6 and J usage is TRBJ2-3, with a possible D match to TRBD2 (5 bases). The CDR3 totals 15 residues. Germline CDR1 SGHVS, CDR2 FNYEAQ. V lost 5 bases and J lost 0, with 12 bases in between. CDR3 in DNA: TGTGCCAGCAGCCCCGCGGGCTCTAGCACAGATACGCAGTATTTT. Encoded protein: CASSPAGSSTDTQYF. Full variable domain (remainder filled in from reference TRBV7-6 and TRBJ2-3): GAGVSQSPRYKVTKRGQDVALRCDPISGHVSLYWYRQALGQGPEFLTYFNYEAQQDKSGLPNDRFSAERPEGSISTLTIQRTEQRDSAMYRCASSPAGSSTDTQYFGPGTRLTVL.

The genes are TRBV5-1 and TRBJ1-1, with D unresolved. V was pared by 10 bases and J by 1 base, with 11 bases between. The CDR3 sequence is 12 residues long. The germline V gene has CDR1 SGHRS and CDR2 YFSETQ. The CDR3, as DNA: TGCGCCCCCAAGACCCCGAACACTGAAGCTTTCTTT. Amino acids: CAPKTPNTEAFF.

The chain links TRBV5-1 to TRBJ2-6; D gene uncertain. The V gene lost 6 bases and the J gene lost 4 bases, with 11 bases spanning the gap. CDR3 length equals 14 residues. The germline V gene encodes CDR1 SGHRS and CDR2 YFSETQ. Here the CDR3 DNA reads TGCGCCAGCACGAGTACCGTCGGGGCCAACGTCCTGACTTTC. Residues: CASTSTVGANVLTF.

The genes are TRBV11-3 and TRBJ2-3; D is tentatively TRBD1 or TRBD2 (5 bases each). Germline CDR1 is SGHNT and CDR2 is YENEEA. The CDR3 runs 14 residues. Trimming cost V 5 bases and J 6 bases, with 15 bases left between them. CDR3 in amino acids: CASSPGRPGDTQYF. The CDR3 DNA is TGTGCCAGCAGCCCGGGACGCCCCGGGGATACGCAGTATTTT. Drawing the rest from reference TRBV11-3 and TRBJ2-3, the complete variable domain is EAGVVQSPRYKIIEKKQPVAFWCNPISGHNTLYWYLQNLGQGPELLIRYENEEAVDDSQLPKDRFSAERLKGVDSTLKIQPAELGDSAVYLCASSPGRPGDTQYFGPGTRLTVL.

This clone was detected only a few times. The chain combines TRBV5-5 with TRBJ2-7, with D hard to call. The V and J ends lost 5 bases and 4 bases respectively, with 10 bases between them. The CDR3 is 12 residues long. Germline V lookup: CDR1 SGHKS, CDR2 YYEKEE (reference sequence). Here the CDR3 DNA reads TGTGCCAGCAGTGTCCCCGGTTACGAGCAGTACTTC. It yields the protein CASSVPGYEQYF.

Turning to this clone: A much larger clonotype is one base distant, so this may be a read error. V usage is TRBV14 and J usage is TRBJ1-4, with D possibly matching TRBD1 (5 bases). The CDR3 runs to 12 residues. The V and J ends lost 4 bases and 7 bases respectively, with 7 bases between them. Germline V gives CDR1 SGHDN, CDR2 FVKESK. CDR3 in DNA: TGTGCCAGCAGCCCCCAGGGTGAAAAACTGTTTTTT. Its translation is CASSPQGEKLFF. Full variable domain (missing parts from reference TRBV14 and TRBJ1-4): EAGVTQFPSHSVIEKGQTVTLRCDPISGHDNLYWYRRVMGKEIKFLLHFVKESKQDESGMPNNRFLAERTGGTYSTLKVQPAELEDSGVYFCASSPQGEKLFFGSGTQLSVL.

CDR3 loop: CASSLVKAPHGELFF. Written as DNA, the CDR3 is TGTGCCAGCAGCCTCGTAAAGGCCCCCCATGGGGAGCTGTTTTTT. The chain carries TRBV7-9 and TRBJ2-2; D is undetermined. The CDR3 runs 15 residues. CDR1 and CDR2 (germline): SEHNR, FQNEAQ (reference sequence). The V and J ends lost 5 bases and 8 bases respectively, with 18 bases between them.

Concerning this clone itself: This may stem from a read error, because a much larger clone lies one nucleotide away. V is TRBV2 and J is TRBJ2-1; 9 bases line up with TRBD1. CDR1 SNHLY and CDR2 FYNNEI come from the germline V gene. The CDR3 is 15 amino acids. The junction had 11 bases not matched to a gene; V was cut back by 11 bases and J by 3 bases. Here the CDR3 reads CAGTSGTGHYNEQFF. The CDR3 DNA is TGTGCCGGCACGTCCGGGACAGGGCACTACAATGAGCAGTTCTTC. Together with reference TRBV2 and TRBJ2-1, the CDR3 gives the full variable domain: EPEVTQTPSHQVTQMGQEVILRCVPISNHLYFYWYRQILGQKVEFLVSFYNNEISEKSEIFDDQFSVERPDGSNFTLKIRSTKLEDSAMYFCAGTSGTGHYNEQFFGPGTRLTVL.

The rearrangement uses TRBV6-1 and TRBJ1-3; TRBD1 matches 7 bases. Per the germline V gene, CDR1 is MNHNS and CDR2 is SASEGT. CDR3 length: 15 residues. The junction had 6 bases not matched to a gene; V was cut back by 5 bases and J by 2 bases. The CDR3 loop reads CASSLRQGTGNTIYF. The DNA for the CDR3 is TGTGCCAGCAGTCTAAGACAGGGTACTGGAAACACCATATATTTT.

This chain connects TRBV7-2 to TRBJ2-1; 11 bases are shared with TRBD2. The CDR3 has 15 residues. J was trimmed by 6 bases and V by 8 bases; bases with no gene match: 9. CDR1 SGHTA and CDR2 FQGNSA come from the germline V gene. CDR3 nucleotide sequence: TGTGCCAGCCACCTTGGGCTAGCGGGAGGCAATGAGCAGTTCTTC. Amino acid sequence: CASHLGLAGGNEQFF.

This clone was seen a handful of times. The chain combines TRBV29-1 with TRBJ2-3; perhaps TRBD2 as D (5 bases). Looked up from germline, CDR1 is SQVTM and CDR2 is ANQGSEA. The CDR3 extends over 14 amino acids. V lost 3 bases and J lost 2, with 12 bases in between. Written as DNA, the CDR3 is TGCAGCGTTGACCTCCTAGCCCACACAGATACGCAGTATTTT. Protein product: CSVDLLAHTDTQYF.

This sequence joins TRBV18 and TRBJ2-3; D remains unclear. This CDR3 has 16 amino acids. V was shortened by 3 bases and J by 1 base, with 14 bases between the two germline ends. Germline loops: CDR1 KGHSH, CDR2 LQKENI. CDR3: CASSPLGNSGTDTQYF. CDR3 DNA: TGTGCCAGCTCACCTCTGGGGAATTCTGGCACAGATACGCAGTATTTT.

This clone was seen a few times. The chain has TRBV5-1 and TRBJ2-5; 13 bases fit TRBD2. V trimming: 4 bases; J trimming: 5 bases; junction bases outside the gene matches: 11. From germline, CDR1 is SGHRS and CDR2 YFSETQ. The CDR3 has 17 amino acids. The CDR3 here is CASSPGTSGNIGETQYF. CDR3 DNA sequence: TGCGCCAGCAGCCCCGGGACTAGCGGGAATATCGGGGAGACCCAGTACTTC. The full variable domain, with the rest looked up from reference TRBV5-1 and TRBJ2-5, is KAGVTQTPRYLIKTRGQQVTLSCSPISGHRSVSWYQQTPGQGLQFLFEYFSETQRNKGNFPGRFSGRQFSNSRSEMNVSTLELGDSALYLCASSPGTSGNIGETQYFGPGTRLLVL.

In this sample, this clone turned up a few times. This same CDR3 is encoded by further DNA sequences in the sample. The CDR3 region is CASSEAVGTGARQPQHF. In DNA form, the CDR3 reads TGTGCCAGCAGTGAAGCGGTAGGGACAGGGGCTCGGCAGCCCCAGCATTTT. V is TRBV2 and J is TRBJ1-5, with 10 bases matching TRBD1. The CDR3 covers 17 residues. The V gene end was trimmed by 0 bases and the J gene end by 7 bases; junction bases not matched to a gene: 9. Per germline, CDR1 SNHLY and CDR2 FYNNEI.

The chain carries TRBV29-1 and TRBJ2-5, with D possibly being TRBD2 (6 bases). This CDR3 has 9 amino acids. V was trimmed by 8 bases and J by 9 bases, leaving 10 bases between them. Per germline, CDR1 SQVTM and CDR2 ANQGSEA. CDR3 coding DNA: TGCAGCTGGGGGGAGGCCCAGTACTTC. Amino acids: CSWGEAQYF.

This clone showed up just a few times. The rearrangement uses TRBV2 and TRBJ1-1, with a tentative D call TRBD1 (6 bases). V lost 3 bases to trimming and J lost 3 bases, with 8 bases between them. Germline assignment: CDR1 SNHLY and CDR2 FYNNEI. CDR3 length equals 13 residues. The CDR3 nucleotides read TGTGCCAGCAGTGAGGGGGGGCACACTGAAGCTTTCTTT. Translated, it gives CASSEGGHTEAFF.

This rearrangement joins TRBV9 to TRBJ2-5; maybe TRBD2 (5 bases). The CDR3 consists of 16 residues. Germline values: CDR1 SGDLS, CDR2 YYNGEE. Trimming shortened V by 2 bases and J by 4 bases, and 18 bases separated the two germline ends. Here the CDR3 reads CASSVGLGRALETQYF. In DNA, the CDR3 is TGTGCCAGCAGCGTTGGCCTAGGGCGGGCTTTAGAGACCCAGTACTTC.

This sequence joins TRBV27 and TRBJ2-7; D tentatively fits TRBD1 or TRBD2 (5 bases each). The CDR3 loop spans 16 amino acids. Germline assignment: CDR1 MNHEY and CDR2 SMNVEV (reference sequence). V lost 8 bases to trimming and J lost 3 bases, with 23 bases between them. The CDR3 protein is CASGTLAGRKSYEQYF. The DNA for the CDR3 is TGTGCCAGCGGAACCTTAGCAGGGAGAAAAAGCTACGAGCAGTACTTC.

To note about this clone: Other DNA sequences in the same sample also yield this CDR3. In DNA form, the CDR3 reads TGCGCCAGCAGCCCAGGGACAGGGGACTATGGCTACACCTTC. Amino acids: CASSPGTGDYGYTF. The chain carries TRBV5-1 and TRBJ1-2; 10 bases are a match to TRBD1. The CDR3 length is 14 residues. V shed 4 bases, J shed 3 bases, and the junction held 3 bases outside the gene matches. CDR1 SGHRS and CDR2 YFSETQ come from the germline V gene.

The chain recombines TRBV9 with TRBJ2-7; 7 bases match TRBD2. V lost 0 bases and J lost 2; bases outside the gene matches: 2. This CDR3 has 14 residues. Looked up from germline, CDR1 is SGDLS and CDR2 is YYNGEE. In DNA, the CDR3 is TGTGCCAGCAGCGTAGAGGGACTACCCTACGAGCAGTACTTC. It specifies CASSVEGLPYEQYF.

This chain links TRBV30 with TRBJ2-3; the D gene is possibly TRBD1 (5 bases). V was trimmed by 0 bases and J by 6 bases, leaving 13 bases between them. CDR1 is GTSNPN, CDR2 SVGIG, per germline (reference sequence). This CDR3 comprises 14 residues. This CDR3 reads CAWSVQAGYDTQYF. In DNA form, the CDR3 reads TGTGCCTGGAGTGTACAGGCAGGGTACGATACGCAGTATTTT.

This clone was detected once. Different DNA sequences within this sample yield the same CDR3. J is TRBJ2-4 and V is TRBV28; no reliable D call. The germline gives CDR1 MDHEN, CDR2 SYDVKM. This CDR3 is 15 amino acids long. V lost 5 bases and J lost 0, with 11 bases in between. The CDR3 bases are TGTGCCAGCAGTCTCCCATCCCTAGCCAAAAACATTCAGTACTTC. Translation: CASSLPSLAKNIQYF.

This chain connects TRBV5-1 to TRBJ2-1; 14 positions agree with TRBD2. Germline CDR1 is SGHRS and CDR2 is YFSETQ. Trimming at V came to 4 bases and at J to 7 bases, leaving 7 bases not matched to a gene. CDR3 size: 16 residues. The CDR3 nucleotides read TGCGCCAGCAGCCCGGGGACTAGCGGGAGATTAAATGAGCAGTTCTTC. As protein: CASSPGTSGRLNEQFF.

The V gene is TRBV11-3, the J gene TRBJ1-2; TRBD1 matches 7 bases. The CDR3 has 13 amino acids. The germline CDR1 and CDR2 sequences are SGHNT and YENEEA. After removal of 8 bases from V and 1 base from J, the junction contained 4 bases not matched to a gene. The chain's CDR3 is CASLRQGNYGYTF. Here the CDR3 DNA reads TGTGCCAGCCTTCGACAGGGTAACTATGGCTACACCTTC.

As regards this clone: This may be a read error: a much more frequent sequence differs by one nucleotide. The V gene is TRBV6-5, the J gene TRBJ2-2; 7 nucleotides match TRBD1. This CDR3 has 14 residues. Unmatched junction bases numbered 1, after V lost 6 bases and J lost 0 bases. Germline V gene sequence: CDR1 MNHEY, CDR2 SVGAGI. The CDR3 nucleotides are TGTGCCAGCAGGGGGACAGCGAACACCGGGGAGCTGTTTTTT. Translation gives CASRGTANTGELFF.

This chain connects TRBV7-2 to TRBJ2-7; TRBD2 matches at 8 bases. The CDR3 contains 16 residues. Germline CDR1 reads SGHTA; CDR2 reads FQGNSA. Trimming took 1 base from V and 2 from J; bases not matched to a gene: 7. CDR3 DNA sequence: TGTGCCAGCAGCTTAGGAGGGACTAGTGCTACCTACGAGCAGTACTTC. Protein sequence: CASSLGGTSATYEQYF.